This T cell receptor (beta chain) was captured in a study of post-analysis software for immune sequencing data. Study overall: Secondary progressive, relapsing-remitting and progressive-relapsing multiple sclerosis were among the included disease courses.

Concerning this clonotype itself: The antigen is undetermined. An end of the junction does not agree with germline; a read error may underlie this.

Presence of unique molecular identifiers characterized the TCR beta cDNA libraries. It was from about 0.98 to 11 million T cells that about 500,000 cDNA molecules came. MiXCR, run by TCRdb on the PCR reads, gives a single entry per CDR3 protein. Among some 240,000 distinct CDR3 sequences listed, 35% to 40% were seen once. Study results and limitations: Samples from a shared batch, those prepared together, strongly co-clustered by F measure. People with multiple sclerosis had a significantly lower normalized Chao1 diversity than controls did. Elevated frequency relative to controls characterized roughly five TRBV segments in patients, TRBV5-6, TRBV5-1 and TRBV20-1 among them.

The CDR3 covers 15 residues. The sample consisted of blood. The sequence derives from a girl aged 5 to 17 with multiple sclerosis. The V and J genes are TRBV12-3 or TRBV12-4 and TRBJ2-3; 7 bases fit TRBD2. The CDR3 DNA is TGTGCCAGCAGCCACGGGACTACGGGCGCAGATGCGCAGTATTTT. This translates into CASSHGTTGADAQYF.